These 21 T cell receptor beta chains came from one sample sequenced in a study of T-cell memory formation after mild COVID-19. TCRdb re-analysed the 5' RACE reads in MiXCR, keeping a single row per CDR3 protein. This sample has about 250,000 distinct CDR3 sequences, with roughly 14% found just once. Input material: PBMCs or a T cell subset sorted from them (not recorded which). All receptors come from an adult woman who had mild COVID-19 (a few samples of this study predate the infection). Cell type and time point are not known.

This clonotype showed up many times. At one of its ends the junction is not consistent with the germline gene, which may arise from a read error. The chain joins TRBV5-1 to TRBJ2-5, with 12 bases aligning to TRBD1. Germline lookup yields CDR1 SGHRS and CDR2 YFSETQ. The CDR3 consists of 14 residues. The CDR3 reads CASSEGQGAPSPNF. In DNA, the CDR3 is TGCGCCAGCAGCGAGGGACAGGGGGCCCCTTCCCCGAACTTC.

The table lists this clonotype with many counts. CDR3 coding DNA: TGCGCCAGCAGCCAGACCAGTTATTCCAGGGGGTCCTACGAGCAGTACTTC. Encoded protein: CASSQTSYSRGSYEQYF. This rearrangement joins TRBV4-3 to TRBJ2-7, with 7 positions matching TRBD1. The length of the CDR3 is 17 residues. V shed 3 bases and J 1 base; nucleotides not matched to a gene: 12. Germline loops: CDR1 LGHNA, CDR2 YSLEER.

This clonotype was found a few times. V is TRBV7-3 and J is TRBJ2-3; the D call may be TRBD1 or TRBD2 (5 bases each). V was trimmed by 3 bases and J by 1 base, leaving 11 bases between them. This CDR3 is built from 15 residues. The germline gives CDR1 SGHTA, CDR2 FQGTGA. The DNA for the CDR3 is TGTGCCAGCAGCTTTCAAATGGGGGGCACAGATACGCAGTATTTT. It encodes CASSFQMGGTDTQYF. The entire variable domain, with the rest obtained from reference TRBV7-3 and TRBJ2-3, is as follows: GAGVSQTPSNKVTEKGKYVELRCDPISGHTALYWYRQSLGQGPEFLIYFQGTGAADDSGLPNDRFFAVRPEGSVSTLKIQRTERGDSAVYLCASSFQMGGTDTQYFGPGTRLTVL.

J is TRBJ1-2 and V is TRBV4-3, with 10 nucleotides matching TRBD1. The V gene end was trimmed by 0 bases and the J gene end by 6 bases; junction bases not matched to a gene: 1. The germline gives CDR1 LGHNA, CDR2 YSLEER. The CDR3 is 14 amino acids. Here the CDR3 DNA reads TGCGCCAGCAGCCAAGAGGGACAGGGGAATGGCTACACCTTC. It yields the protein CASSQEGQGNGYTF.

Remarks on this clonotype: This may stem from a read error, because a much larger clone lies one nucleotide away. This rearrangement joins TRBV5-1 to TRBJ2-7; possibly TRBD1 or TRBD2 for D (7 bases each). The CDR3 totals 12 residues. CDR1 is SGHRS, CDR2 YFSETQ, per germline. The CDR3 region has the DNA TGCGCCAGCAGGACGACAGGGCGGGAGCAGGACTTC. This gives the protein CASRTTGREQDF.

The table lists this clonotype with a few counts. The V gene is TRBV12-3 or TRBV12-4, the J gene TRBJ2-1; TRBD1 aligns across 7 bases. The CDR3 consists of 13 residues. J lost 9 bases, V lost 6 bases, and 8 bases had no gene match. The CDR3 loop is CASRVTSGGEQFF. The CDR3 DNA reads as TGTGCCAGCAGGGTAACCTCAGGGGGTGAGCAGTTCTTC.

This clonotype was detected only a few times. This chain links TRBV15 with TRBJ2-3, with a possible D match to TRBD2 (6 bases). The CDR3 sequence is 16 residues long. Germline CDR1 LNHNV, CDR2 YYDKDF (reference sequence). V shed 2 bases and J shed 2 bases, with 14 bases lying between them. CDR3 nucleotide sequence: TGTGCCACCAGCAGACCCTTTAGCGGCTCCACAGATACGCAGTATTTT. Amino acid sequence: CATSRPFSGSTDTQYF.

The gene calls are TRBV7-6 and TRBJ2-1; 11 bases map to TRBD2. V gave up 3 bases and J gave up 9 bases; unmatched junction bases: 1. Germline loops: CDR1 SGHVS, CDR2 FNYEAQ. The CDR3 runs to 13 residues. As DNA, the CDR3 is TGTGCCAGCAGCTTTAGCGGGAGGGTTGAGCAGTTCTTC. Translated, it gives CASSFSGRVEQFF.

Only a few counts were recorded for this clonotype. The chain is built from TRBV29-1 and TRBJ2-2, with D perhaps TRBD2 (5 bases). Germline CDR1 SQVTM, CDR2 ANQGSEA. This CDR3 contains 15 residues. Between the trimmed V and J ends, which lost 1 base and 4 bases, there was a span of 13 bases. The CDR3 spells CSVEAPGRVTGELFF. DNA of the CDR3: TGCAGCGTTGAAGCCCCGGGAAGGGTCACCGGGGAGCTGTTTTTT.

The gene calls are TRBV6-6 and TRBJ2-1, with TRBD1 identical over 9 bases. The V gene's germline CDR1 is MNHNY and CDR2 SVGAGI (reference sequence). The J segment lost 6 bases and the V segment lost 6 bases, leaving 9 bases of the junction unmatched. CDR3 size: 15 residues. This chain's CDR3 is CASSDRDRVSNEQFF. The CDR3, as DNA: TGTGCCAGCAGCGACCGGGACAGGGTGAGCAATGAGCAGTTCTTC.

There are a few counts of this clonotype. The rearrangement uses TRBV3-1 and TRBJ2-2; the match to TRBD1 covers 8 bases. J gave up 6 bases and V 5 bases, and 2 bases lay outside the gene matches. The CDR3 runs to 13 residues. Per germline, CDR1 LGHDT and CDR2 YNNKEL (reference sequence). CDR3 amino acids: CASSTQGAGELFF. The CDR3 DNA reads TGTGCCAGCAGCACACAGGGGGCCGGGGAGCTGTTTTTT.

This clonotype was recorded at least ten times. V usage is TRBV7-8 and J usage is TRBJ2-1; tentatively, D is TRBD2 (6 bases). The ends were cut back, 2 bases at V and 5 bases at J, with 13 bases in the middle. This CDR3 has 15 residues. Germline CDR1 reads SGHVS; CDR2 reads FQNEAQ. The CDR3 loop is CASSLTGTPNNEQFF. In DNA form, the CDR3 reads TGTGCCAGCAGCTTAACCGGGACTCCTAACAATGAGCAGTTCTTC.

The CDR3 is CAISGLGQGYNYGYTF. As DNA, the CDR3 is TGTGCCATCAGTGGTCTCGGGCAGGGATACAACTATGGCTACACCTTC. This chain joins TRBV10-3 and TRBJ1-2, with D maybe TRBD1 (5 bases). CDR1 and CDR2 from the germline V gene are ENHRY and SYGVKD. Trimming stripped 4 bases from V and 2 bases from J, with 17 bases between. The CDR3 loop spans 16 amino acids.

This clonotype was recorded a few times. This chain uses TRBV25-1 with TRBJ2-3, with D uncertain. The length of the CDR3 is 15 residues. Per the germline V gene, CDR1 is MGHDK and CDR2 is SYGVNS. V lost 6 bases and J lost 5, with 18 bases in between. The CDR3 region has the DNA TGTGCCAGCAGGGTGACCCGACTTCGCGGAGATACGCAGTATTTT. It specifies CASRVTRLRGDTQYF. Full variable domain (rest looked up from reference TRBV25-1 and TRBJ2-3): EADIYQTPRYLVIGTGKKITLECSQTMGHDKMYWYQQDPGMELHLIHYSYGVNSTEKGDLSSESTVSRIRTEHFPLTLESARPSHTSQYLCASRVTRLRGDTQYFGPGTRLTVL.

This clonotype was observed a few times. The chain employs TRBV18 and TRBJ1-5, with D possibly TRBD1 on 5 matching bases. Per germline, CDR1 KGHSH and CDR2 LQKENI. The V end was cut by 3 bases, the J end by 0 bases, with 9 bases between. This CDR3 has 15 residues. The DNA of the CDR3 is TGTGCCAGCTCACCTCAGGGCGGTAGCAATCAGCCCCAGCATTTT. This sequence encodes CASSPQGGSNQPQHF.

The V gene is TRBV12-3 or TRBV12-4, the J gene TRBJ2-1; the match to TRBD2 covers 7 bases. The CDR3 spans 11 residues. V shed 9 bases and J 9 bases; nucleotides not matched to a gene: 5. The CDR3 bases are TGTGCCAGTAAGACTAGCAGTGAGCAGTTCTTC. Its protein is CASKTSSEQFF.

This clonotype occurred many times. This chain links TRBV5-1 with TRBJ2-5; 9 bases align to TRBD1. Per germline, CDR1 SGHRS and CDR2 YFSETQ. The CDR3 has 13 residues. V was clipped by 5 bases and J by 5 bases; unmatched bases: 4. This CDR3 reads CASSYRGQETQYF. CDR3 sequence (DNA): TGCGCCAGCAGTTACAGGGGGCAGGAGACCCAGTACTTC.

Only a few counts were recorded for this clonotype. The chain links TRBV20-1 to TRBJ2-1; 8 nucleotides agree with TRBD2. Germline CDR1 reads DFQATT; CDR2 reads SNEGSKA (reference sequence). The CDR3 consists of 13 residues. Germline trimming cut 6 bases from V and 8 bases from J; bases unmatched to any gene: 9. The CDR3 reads CSAKAGAHDEQFF. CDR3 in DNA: TGCAGTGCAAAAGCGGGAGCCCACGATGAGCAGTTCTTC.

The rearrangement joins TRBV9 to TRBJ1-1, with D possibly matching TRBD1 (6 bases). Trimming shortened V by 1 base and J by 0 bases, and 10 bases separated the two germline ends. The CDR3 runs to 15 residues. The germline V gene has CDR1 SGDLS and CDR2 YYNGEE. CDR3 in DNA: TGTGCCAGCAGCGTAACAGGACAGATGAACACTGAAGCTTTCTTT. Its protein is CASSVTGQMNTEAFF.

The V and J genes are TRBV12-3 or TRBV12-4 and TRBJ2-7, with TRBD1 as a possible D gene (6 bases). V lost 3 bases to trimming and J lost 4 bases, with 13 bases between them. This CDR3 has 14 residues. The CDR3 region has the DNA TGTGCCAGCAGTTTGGGCAGGGGAAAATACGAGCAGTACTTC. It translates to CASSLGRGKYEQYF.

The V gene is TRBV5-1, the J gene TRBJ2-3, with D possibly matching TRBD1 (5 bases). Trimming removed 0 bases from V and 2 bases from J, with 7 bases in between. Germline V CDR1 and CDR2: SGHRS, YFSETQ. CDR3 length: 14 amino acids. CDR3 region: CASSLGGLTDTQYF. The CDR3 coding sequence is TGCGCCAGCAGCTTGGGGGGCCTCACAGATACGCAGTATTTT. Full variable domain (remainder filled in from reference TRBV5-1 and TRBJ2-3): KAGVTQTPRYLIKTRGQQVTLSCSPISGHRSVSWYQQTPGQGLQFLFEYFSETQRNKGNFPGRFSGRQFSNSRSEMNVSTLELGDSALYLCASSLGGLTDTQYFGPGTRLTVL.